This paragraph reports one T cell receptor beta chain. There is no known antigen for this receptor. No quality values exist for individual bases; no much larger clone is one base distant. This specimen comes from a study of blood T cell repertoires in COVID-19 (dated by TCRdb to about 2020). In terms of the full investigation: The collaborator samples originated in the United States, Italy and Spain and spanned the acute and convalescent phases of COVID-19. Where available, HLA class I and class II types were taken from metadata supplied by the sample provider and were not determined by assay-based typing. Samples were obtained from the ongoing ImmuneRACE study (first 160 participants) and from approximately 1,200 subjects provided by 6 global collaborators. Deeply sampled blood TCRbeta repertoires from subjects exposed to, actively infected with, or recovered from COVID-19 were included in the dataset. Nearly every sample came with metadata listing a de-identified subject ID, COVID-19 status, age in years and sex. The repertoires were released in a freely available public database intended as a resource for research on the immune response to SARS-CoV-2. The material from the prospective study consisted of cDNA or gDNA derived from T cells, B-cell-depleted T cells, or PBMCs.

TCRbeta CDR3 regions were amplified from genomic DNA by means of the immunoSEQ Assay, a bias-controlled multiplex PCR. As for how the authors treated the data: Nucleated cell counts per sample were estimated from amplification of reference gene primers within the assay. To quantify the absolute abundance of each unique TCRbeta CDR3 rearrangement, sequence reads were collapsed and filtered. For each sample, productive Simpson clonality was calculated by taking the square root of Simpson's diversity index across productive rearrangements. Here the immuneACCESS table is served through TCRdb, limited to in-frame sequences with V and J called. Missing clones are a known gap in these copies; in checked studies unresolved V genes cover under half, and the rest lacks a known reason. The V and J calls and clone size were taken over from that table, and D and trimming were inferred from the DNA. The sample yields tens of thousands of clones; 85% to 90% were counted once. The ten most abundant clones make up around 1.5% of the sample.

Here is what the overall study found, with its caveats: The quantity of clinical and demographic metadata differed by source and by participant and was supplied without curation.

V loses 2 bases of germline sequence and J loses 1 base, and the interval between the two ends is 10 bases. From the germline V gene, CDR1 is SGDLS and CDR2 is YYNGEE. The CDR3 covers 15 residues, taking in both the cysteine and the phenylalanine. The read is trimmed to its CDR3 DNA, 45 bases read in frame from base 1. The collaborating institutions used their own protocols to collect whole blood in K2EDTA tubes. Collaborator samples were shipped for TCRbeta analysis as frozen whole blood, isolated PBMCs, or DNA extracted from either sample type. This receptor chain uses TRBV9 and TRBJ2-1; the D gene is perhaps TRBD1, on 6 matching bases. The TCR comes from a man aged 60-69 years with acute or convalescent COVID-19. Source material: peripheral blood. Here the CDR3 is given as CASSVGASSYNEQFF. The bases are TGTGCCAGCAGCGTGGGGGCTTCTTCCTACAATGAGCAGTTCTTC.